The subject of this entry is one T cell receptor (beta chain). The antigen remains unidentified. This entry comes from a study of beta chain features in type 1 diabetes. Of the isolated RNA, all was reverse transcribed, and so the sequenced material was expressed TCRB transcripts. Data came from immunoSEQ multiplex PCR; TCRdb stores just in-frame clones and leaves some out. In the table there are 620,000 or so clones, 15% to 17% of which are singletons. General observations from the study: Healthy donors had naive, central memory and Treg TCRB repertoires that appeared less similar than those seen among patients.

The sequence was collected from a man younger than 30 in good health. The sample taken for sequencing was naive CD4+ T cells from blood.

The CDR3 sequence: CASSVDRTNTEAFF. The CDR3 DNA follows: TGTGCCAGCTCGGTCGACAGAACGAACACTGAAGCTTTCTTT. The chain carries TRBV27 and TRBJ1-1; tentative D call: TRBD1 (5 bases). Trimming left V 8 bases short and J 1 base short, with 14 bases between. The CDR3 runs to 14 residues. Germline CDR1 is MNHEY and CDR2 is SMNVEV (reference sequence).